What follows describes a single T cell receptor beta chain. This clonotype has just a few counts. Its specific antigen is unknown. Base qualities were left out, and no much larger clone turns up one base away. This sample was taken from a study of identical twins (dated by TCRdb to 2016 to 2017). Study-wide context: The study deep-sequenced TCR alpha and beta repertoires from monozygotic twins, unrelated adults of various ages and cord blood to test whether fetal clonotypes persist. To rule out contamination, replicate twin experiments were performed at different times with different library preparation protocols.

The CDR3 sequence holds 16 residues, the cysteine and phenylalanine included. Only the CDR3 region is kept as DNA, spanning 48 bases read in frame from base 1. In the germline V gene, CDR1 corresponds to LGHNA and CDR2 to YNFKEQ. Unmatched junction bases come to 7, with V trimmed by 0 bases and J by 9 bases. The paper's findings and limits, for the study overall: In beta out-of-frame sequences, excess twin sharing was weaker, because having fewer shared sequences lowered the signal-to-noise ratio. Out-of-frame TCR alpha sharing in monozygotic twins was systematically underestimated by recombination models, whereas sharing between unrelated individuals was in agreement with the recombination models. Fewer insertions were carried by abundant cord blood beta clonotypes; a weaker similar trend was observed in young adult naive repertoires, while no such trend was observed in memory repertoires. Compared with coincidental sharing between unrelated individuals, out-of-frame TCR alpha sequences shared between twins had an excess of sequences with low generation probability. Because the same donors could not be followed over many years, conclusions were based on cross-sectional statistical analysis. Invariant T cells such as MAIT and iNKT could partly confound zero-insertion analyses, though diverse VJ usage argued against this for most clonotypes.

Every donor in the study was a healthy Caucasian. The method was 5' RACE. Sequencing was performed on an Illumina HiSeq 2000. Template switching added a universal primer binding site, and the final cDNA carried a unique molecular identifier that allowed TCR cDNA molecules to be counted accurately. Specific primers in the conserved constant-segment region were used to synthesize first-strand cDNA for TCR alpha and beta chains. To control for contamination, each cDNA library was double barcoded with a SMART-Mk sample barcode plus Illumina barcodes. Two successive PCR steps introduced TruSeq adapter sequences along with Illumina sample barcodes. The Illumina HiSeq platform was used with custom primers to sequence TCR alpha and beta cDNA libraries. On the study's bioinformatics: Unique molecular identifiers were extracted from raw reads with MiGEC, and CDR3 positions were determined with MiXCR. Recombination models were inferred per individual with the repgenHMM and IGoR tools using an EM algorithm. Shared clonotypes were analyzed with the tcR package in R, and sharing was normalized by the product of cloneset sizes. To study raw recombination free of thymic and clonal selection effects, out-of-frame nonproductive sequences were analyzed. The raw public reads went through TCRdb reprocessing: fastp at Q25, MiXCR clone calling, in-frame beta chains kept. Rows merge per CDR3 protein into single entries with the most common DNA and genes. The V and J calls come from TCRdb's annotation, not from the publication. Present in this sample are more than 1.5 million distinct CDR3 sequences, about 31% of which were seen just once. About 0.25% of the sample goes to the ten largest clones.

Sequencing was performed on cord blood. This sequence originates from a newborn girl in good health. The V and J genes are TRBV4-2 and TRBJ2-1; TRBD2 matches 11 bases in the middle. CDR3 sequence: CASSQDGTSGVSEQFF. In nucleotide form, the sequence is TGTGCCAGCAGCCAAGATGGGACTAGCGGAGTCAGTGAGCAGTTCTTC.